The 4 T cell receptor beta chains listed next were all sequenced from one sample in a study of shared clonotypes between healthy human individuals. Naive CD8 cells, CD45RO-negative and positively selected for CCR7, excluded terminally differentiated effector memory CD45RA+ cells. Assay: immunoSEQ multiplex PCR; the TCRdb copy retains only in-frame clones and omits some. The table has roughly 810,000 clones, about 96% seen once. The sample was naive CD8+ T cells sorted from blood. The receptors here all came from a man aged 25 to 40 in good health.

The chain links TRBV13 to TRBJ2-7; 8 bases map to TRBD1. CDR1 is PRHDT and CDR2 is FYEKMQ in the germline V gene (reference sequence). V trimming: 5 bases; J trimming: 0 bases; junction bases outside the gene matches: 3. CDR3 length: 14 amino acids. DNA of the CDR3: TGTGCCAGCAGCGTGGGACAGGACTCCTACGAGCAGTACTTC. Amino acids: CASSVGQDSYEQYF.

The chain combines TRBV7-9 with TRBJ1-5; the D gene is possibly TRBD1 (5 bases). Germline V gene lookup returns CDR1 SEHNR and CDR2 FQNEAQ (reference sequence). The ends were cut back, 4 bases at V and 0 bases at J, with 19 bases in the middle. CDR3 length: 18 residues. The CDR3 spells CASSSDNLGGYSNQPQHF. The CDR3 DNA is TGTGCCAGCAGCTCCGACAACTTGGGGGGTTATAGCAATCAGCCCCAGCATTTT.

The rearrangement links TRBV19 to TRBJ2-5; D unclear. The CDR3 is 11 residues long. CDR1 is LNHDA, CDR2 SQIVND, per germline (reference sequence). V lost 3 bases and J 6 bases, leaving 5 bases between the germline ends. CDR3 nucleotides: TGTGCCAGTAGTATTGGACAGACCCAGTACTTC. It is translated as CASSIGQTQYF.

V gene TRBV7-9 combines with J gene TRBJ2-2; 7 nucleotides align to TRBD2. Germline-derived CDR1 and CDR2 are SEHNR and FQNEAQ (reference sequence). The CDR3 consists of 17 residues. V trimming: 1 base; J trimming: 4 bases; junction bases outside the gene matches: 9. CDR3 in amino acids: CASSLGPPGGGTGELFF. The DNA for the CDR3 is TGTGCCAGCAGCTTAGGGCCACCTGGCGGGGGCACCGGGGAGCTGTTTTTT.